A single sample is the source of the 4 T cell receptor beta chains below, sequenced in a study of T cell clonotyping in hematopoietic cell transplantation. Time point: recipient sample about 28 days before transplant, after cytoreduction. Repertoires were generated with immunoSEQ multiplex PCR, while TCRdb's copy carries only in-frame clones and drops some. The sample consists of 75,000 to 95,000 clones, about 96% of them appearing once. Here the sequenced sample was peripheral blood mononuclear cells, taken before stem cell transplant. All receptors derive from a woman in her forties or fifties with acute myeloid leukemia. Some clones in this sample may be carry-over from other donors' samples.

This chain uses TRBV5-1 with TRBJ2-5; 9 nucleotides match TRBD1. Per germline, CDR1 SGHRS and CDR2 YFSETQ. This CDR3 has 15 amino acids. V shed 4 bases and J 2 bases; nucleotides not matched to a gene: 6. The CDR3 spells CASSPQGTGQETQYF. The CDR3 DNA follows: TGCGCCAGCAGCCCACAAGGGACAGGGCAAGAGACCCAGTACTTC.

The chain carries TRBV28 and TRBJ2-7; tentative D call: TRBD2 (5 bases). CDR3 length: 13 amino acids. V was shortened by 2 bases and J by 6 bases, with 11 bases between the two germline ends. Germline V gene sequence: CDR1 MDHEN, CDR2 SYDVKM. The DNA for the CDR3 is TGTGCCAGCAGTTTAGGCTCGCGGGTCGAGCAGTACTTC. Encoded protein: CASSLGSRVEQYF. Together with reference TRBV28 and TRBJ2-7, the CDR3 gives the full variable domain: DVKVTQSSRYLVKRTGEKVFLECVQDMDHENMFWYRQDPGLGLRLIYFSYDVKMKEKGDIPEGYSVSREKKERFSLILESASTNQTSMYLCASSLGSRVEQYFGPGTRLTVT.

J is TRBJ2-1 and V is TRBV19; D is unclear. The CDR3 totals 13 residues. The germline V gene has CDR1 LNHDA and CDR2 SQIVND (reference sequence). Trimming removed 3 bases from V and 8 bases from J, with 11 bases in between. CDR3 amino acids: CASSIRPRDEQFF. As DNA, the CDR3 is TGTGCCAGTAGTATTCGGCCCCGCGATGAGCAGTTCTTC.

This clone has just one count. CDR3 sequence (DNA): TGTGCCAGCAGGCTTCAAGAGACCCAGTACTTC. Protein: CASRLQETQYF. This chain connects TRBV2 to TRBJ2-5, with D unresolved. V lost 6 bases and J 2 bases, leaving 4 bases between the germline ends. This CDR3 spans 11 amino acids. Germline V lookup: CDR1 SNHLY, CDR2 FYNNEI.